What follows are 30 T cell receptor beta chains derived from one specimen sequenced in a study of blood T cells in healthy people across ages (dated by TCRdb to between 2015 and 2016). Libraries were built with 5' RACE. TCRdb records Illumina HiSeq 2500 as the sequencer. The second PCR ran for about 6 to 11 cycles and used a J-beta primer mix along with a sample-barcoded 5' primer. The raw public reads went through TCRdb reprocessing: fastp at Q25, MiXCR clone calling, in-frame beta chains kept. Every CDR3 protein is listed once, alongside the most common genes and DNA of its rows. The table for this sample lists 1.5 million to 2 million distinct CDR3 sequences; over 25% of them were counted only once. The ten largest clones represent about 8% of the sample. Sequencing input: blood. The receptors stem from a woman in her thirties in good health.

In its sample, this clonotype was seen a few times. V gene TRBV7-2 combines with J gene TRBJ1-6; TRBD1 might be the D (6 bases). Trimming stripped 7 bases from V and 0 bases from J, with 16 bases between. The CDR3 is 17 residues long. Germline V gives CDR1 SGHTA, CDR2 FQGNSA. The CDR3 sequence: CASTPNAGDSYNSPLHF. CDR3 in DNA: TGTGCCAGCACCCCAAACGCAGGGGACTCCTATAATTCACCCCTCCACTTT.

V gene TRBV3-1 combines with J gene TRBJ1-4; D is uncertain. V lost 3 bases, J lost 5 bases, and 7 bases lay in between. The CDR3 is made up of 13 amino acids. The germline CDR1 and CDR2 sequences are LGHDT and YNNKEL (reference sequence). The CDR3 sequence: CASSQGRNEKLFF. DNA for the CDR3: TGTGCCAGCAGCCAGGGTAGGAATGAAAAACTGTTTTTT.

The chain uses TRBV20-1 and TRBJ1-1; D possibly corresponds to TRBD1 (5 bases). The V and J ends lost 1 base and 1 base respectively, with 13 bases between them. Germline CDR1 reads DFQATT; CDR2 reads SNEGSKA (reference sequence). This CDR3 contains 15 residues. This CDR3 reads CSARAGPVRNTEAFF. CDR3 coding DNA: TGCAGTGCTAGAGCGGGGCCGGTTAGGAACACTGAAGCTTTCTTT.

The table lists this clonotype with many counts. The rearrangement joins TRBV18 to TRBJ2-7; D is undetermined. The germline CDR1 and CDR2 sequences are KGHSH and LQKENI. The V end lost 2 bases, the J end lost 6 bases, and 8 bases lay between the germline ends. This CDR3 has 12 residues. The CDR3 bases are TGTGCCAGCTCACCATGGGCCGGCGAGCAGTACTTC. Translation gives CASSPWAGEQYF.

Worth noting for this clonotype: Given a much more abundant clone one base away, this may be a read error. The CDR3 DNA is TGCGCCAGCAGCTTGGCCGACTACCGGGCTAGCGCAGATACGCAGTATTTT. It is translated as CASSLADYRASADTQYF. The V call is TRBV5-1, the J call TRBJ2-3, with D tentatively TRBD2 (6 bases). V lost 0 bases and J 4 bases, leaving 18 bases between the germline ends. This CDR3 contains 17 residues. Germline V gene data show CDR1 as SGHRS and CDR2 as YFSETQ.

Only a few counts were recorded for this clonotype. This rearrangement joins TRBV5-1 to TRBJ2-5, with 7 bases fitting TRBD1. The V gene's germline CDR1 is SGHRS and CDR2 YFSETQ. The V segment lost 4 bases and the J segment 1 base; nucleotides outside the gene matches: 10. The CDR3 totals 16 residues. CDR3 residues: CASSGSGTALQETQYF. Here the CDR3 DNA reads TGCGCCAGCAGCGGATCCGGGACAGCGCTCCAAGAGACCCAGTACTTC.

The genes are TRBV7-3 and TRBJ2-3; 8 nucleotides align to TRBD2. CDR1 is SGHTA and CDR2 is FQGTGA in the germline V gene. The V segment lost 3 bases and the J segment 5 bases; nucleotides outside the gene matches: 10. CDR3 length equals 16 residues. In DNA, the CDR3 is TGTGCCAGCAGCTTTACCGCCGGGACTAGTGGAGATACGCAGTATTTT. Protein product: CASSFTAGTSGDTQYF.

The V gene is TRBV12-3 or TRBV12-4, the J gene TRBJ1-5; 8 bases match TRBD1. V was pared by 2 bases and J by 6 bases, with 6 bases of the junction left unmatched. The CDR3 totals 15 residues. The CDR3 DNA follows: TGTGCCAGCAGTTTAAGCGGACAGGGTCTTCAGCCCCAGCATTTT. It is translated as CASSLSGQGLQPQHF.

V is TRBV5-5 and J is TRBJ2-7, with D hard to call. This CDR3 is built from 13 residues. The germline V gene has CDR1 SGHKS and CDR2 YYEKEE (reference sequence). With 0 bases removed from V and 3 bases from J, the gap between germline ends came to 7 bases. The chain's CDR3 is CASSLELLYEQYF. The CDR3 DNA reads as TGTGCCAGCAGCTTGGAACTACTCTACGAGCAGTACTTC.

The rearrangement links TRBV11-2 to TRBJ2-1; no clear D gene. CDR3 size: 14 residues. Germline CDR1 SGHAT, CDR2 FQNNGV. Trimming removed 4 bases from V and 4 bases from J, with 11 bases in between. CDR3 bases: TGTGCCAGCAGCTCCCAACAGCTGTACAATGAGCAGTTCTTC. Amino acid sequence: CASSSQQLYNEQFF.

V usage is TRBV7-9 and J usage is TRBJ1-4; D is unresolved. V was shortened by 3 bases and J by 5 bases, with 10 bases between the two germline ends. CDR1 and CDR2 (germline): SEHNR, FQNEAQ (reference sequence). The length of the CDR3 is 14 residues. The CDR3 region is CASSFPDGNEKLFF. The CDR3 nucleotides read TGTGCCAGCAGCTTCCCGGACGGGAATGAAAAACTGTTTTTT. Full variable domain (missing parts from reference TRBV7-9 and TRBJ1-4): DTGVSQNPRHKITKRGQNVTFRCDPISEHNRLYWYRQTLGQGPEFLTYFQNEAQLEKSRLLSDRFSAERPKGSFSTLEIQRTEQGDSAMYLCASSFPDGNEKLFFGSGTQLSVL.

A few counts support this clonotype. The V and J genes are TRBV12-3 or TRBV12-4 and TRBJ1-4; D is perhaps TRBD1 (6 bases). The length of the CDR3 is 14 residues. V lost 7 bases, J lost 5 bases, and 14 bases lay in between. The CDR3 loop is CASTSDRQNEKLFF. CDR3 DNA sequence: TGTGCCAGCACGTCGGACAGACAGAATGAAAAACTGTTTTTT.

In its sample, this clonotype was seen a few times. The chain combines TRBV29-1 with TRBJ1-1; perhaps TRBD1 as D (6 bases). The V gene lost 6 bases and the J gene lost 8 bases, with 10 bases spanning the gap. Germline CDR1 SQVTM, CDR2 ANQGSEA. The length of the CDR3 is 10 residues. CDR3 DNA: TGCAGCGTATTCAGGGGCGAAGCTTTCTTT. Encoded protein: CSVFRGEAFF.

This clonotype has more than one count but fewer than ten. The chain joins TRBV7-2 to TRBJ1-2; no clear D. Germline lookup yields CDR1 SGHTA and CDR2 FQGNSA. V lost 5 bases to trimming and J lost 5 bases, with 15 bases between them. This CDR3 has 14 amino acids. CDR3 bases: TGTGCCAGCAGCCGCTATGACGGGGAGTATGGCTACACCTTC. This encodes CASSRYDGEYGYTF.

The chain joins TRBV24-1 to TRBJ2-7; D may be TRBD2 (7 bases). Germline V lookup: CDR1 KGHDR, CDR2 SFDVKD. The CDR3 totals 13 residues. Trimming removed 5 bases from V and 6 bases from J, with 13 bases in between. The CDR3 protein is CATSGIAGAEQYF. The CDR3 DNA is TGTGCCACCAGTGGAATCGCGGGGGCCGAGCAGTACTTC.

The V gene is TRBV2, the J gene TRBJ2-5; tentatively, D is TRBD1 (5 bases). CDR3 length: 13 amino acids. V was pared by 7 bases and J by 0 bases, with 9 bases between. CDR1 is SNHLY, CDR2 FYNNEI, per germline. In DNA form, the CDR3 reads TGTGCCAGCATGTCAGGGTACCAAGAGACCCAGTACTTC. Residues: CASMSGYQETQYF.

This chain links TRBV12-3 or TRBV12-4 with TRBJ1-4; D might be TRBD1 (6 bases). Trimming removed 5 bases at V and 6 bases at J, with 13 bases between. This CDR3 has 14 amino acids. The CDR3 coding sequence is TGTGCCAGCAGTCAAGGACAGCCCCATGAAAAACTGTTTTTT. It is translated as CASSQGQPHEKLFF.

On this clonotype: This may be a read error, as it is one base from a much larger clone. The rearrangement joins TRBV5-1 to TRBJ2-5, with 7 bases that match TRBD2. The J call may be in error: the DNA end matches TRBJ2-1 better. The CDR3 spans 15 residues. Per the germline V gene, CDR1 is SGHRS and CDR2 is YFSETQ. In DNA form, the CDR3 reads TGCGCCAGCAGCTTGGAAGTTGGGGCGGGGGAGACCCAGTTCTTC. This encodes CASSLEVGAGETQFF.

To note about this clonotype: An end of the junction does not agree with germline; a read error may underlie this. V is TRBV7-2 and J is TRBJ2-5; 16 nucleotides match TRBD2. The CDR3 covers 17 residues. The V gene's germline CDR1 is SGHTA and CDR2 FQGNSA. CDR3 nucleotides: TGTGTCAGCAGACTCGGGACTAGCGGGAGGGCCCGGGAGACCCAGTACTTC. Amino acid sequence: CVSRLGTSGRARETQYF.

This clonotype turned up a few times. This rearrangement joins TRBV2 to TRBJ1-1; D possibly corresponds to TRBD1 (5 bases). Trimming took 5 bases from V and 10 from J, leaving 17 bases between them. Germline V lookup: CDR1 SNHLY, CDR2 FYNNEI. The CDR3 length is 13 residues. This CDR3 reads CASSPQGTEGAFF. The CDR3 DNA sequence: TGTGCCAGCAGTCCCCAGGGCACGGAAGGAGCTTTCTTT.

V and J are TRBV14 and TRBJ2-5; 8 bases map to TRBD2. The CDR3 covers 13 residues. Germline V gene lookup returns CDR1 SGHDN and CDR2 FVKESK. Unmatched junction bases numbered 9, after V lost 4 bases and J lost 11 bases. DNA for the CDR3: TGTGCCAGCAGCCTTGGTACGAAGCGGGAGCAGTACTTC. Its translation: CASSLGTKREQYF.

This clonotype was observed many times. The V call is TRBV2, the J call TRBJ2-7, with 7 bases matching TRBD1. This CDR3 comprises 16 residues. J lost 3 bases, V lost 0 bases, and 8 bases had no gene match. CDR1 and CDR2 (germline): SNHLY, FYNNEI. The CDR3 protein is CASSEAMGQRFYEQYF. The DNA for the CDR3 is TGTGCCAGCAGTGAAGCGATGGGACAGAGATTCTACGAGCAGTACTTC.

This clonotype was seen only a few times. DNA for the CDR3: TGTGCCATCAGTGACGGGGGAACAAGCAATCAGCCCCAGCATTTT. This codes for CAISDGGTSNQPQHF. The J gene is TRBJ1-5, the V gene TRBV10-3; TRBD1 might be the D (5 bases). The CDR3 totals 15 residues. Deletions cut 3 bases from V and 1 base from J, with 10 bases between. Germline assignment: CDR1 ENHRY and CDR2 SYGVKD.

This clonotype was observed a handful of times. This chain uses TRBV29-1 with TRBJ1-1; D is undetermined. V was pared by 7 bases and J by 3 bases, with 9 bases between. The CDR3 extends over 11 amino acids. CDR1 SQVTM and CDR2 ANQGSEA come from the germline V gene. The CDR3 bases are TGCAGCGGGCTCGCGTACACTGAAGCTTTCTTT. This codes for CSGLAYTEAFF.

In DNA, the CDR3 is TGTGCCAGCAGCTTACTCAGGACAAGTTATGGCTACACCTTC. Its translation is CASSLLRTSYGYTF. The chain is built from TRBV7-2 and TRBJ1-2, with D perhaps matching TRBD1 (5 bases). Germline assignment: CDR1 SGHTA and CDR2 FQGNSA. V was clipped by 2 bases and J by 5 bases, with 12 bases between them. The CDR3 is 14 residues long.

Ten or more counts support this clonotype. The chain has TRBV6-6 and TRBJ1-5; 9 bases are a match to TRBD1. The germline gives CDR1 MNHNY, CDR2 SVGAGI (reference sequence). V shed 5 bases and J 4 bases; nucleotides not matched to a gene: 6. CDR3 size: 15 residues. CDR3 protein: CASSGGTGKNQPQHF. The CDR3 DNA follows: TGTGCCAGCAGTGGTGGGACAGGGAAGAATCAGCCCCAGCATTTT.

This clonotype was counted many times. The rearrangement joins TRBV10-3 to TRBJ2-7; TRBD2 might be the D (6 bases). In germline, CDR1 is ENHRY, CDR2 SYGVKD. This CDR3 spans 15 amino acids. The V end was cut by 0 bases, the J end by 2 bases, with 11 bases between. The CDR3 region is CAISESEGKTYEQYF. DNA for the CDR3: TGTGCCATCAGTGAGTCGGAGGGGAAAACCTACGAGCAGTACTTC.

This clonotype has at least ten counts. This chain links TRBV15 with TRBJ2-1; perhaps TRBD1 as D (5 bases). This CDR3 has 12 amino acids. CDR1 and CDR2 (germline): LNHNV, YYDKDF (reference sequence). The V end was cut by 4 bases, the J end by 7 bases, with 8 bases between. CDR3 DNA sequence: TGTGCCACCAGCACCAGGGTAAATGAGCAGTTCTTC. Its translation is CATSTRVNEQFF.

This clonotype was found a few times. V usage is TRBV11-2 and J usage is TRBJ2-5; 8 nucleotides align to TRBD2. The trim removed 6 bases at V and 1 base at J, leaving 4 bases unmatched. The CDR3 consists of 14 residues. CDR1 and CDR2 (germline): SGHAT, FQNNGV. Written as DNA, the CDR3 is TGTGCCAGCAGAGACGGGAGGGGCCAAGAGACCCAGTACTTC. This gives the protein CASRDGRGQETQYF.

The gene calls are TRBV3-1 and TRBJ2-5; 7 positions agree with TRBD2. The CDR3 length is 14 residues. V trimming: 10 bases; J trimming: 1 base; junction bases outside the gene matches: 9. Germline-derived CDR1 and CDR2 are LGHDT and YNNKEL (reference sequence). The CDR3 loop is CATSRRTSQETQYF. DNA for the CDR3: TGTGCCACCTCAAGGAGGACTAGCCAAGAGACCCAGTACTTC.